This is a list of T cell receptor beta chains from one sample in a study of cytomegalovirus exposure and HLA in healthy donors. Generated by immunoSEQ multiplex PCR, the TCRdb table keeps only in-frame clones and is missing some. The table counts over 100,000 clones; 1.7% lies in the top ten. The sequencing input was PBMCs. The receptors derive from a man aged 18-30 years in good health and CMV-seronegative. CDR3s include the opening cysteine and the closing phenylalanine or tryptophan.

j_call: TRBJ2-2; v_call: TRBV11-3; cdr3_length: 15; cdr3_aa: CASSLPRGGAEELFF
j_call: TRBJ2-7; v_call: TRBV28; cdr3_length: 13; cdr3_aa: CASRPGEIYEQYF
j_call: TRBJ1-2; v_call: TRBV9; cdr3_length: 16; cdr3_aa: CASSVQDRGSVYGYTF
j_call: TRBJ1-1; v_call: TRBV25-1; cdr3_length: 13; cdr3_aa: CASSDRMNTEAFF
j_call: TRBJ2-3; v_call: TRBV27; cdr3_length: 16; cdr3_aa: CASSAQLAGGLDTQYF
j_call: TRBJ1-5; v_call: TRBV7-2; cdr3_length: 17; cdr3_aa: CASSLGTGGYGNQPQHF
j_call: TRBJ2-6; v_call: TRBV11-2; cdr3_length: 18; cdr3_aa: CASSLWTGTSSGANVLTF
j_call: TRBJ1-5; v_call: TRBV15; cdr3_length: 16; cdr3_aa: CATSKKRPWGNQPQHF
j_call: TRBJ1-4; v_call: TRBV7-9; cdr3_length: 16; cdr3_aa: CASSLNGPVLNEKLFF
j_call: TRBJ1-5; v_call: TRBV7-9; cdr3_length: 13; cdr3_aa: CASSFPGDQPQHF
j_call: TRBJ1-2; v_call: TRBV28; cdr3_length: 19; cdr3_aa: CASQNSYSPISSHYYGYTF
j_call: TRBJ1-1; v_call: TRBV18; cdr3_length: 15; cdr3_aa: CASSPLDRGGTEAFF
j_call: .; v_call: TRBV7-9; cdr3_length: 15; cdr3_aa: CASSSPGTASYEQYF
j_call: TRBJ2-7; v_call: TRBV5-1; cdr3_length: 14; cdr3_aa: CASSLEIPGDEQYF